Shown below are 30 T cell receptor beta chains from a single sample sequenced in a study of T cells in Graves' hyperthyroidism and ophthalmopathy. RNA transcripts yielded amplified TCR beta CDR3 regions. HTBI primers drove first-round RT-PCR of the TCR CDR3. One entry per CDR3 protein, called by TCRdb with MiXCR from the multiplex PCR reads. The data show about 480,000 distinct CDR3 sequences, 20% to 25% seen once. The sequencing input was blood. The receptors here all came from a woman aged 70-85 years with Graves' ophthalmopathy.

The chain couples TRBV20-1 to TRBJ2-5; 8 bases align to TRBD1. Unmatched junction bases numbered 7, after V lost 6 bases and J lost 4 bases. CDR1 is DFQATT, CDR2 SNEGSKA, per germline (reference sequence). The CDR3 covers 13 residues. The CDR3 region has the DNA TGCAGTGCCCCACTCAGGGGGCGAGAGACCCAGTACTTC. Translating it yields CSAPLRGRETQYF.

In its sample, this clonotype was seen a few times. The CDR3 DNA follows: TGTGCCAGCAGTGGGGGGACCTCTCCTTACGAGCAGTACTTC. This encodes CASSGGTSPYEQYF. J is TRBJ2-7 and V is TRBV2; either TRBD1 or TRBD2 may fit D (5 bases each). The germline V and J ends were trimmed by 4 bases and 4 bases, with 14 bases remaining between them. Germline V gene lookup returns CDR1 SNHLY and CDR2 FYNNEI. The length of the CDR3 is 14 residues.

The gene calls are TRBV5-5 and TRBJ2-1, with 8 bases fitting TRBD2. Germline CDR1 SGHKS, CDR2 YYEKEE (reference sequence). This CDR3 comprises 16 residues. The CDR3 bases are TGTGCGAGTGGGGCGGGACTAGACCTACTCTACAATGAGCAGTTCTTC. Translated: CASGAGLDLLYNEQFF.

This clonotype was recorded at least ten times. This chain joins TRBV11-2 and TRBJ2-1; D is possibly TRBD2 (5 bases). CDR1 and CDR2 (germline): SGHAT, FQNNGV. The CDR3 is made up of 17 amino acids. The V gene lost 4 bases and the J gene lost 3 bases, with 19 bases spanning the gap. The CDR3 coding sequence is TGTGCCAGCAGCTCCTCCGGAGGACTGAGATTCTACAATGAGCAGTTCTTC. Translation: CASSSSGGLRFYNEQFF.

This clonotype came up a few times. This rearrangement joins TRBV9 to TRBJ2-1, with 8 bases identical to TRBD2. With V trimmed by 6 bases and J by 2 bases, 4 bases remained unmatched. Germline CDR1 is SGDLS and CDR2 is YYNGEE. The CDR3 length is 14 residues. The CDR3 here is CASKVSGTYNEQFF. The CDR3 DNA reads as TGTGCCAGCAAGGTTAGCGGGACCTACAATGAGCAGTTCTTC.

The CDR3 sequence: CSVVWGVTEAFF. The CDR3 nucleotides read TGCAGCGTTGTGTGGGGGGTCACTGAAGCTTTCTTT. The rearrangement joins TRBV29-1 to TRBJ1-1, with a tentative D call TRBD1 (5 bases). The CDR3 spans 12 residues. Deletions cut 4 bases from V and 4 bases from J, with 10 bases between. CDR1 is SQVTM and CDR2 is ANQGSEA in the germline V gene. Drawing the rest from reference TRBV29-1 and TRBJ1-1, the complete variable domain is SAVISQKPSRDICQRGTSLTIQCQVDSQVTMMFWYRQQPGQSLTLIATANQGSEATYESGFVIDKFPISRPNLTFSTLTVSNMSPEDSSIYLCSVVWGVTEAFFGQGTRLTVV.

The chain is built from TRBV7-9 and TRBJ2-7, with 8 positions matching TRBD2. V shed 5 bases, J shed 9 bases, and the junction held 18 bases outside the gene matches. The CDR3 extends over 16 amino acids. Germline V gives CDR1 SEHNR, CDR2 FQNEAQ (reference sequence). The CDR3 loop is CASSPPGLGSSTVQYF. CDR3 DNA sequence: TGTGCCAGCAGCCCTCCGGGACTAGGGTCCTCTACGGTGCAGTACTTC.

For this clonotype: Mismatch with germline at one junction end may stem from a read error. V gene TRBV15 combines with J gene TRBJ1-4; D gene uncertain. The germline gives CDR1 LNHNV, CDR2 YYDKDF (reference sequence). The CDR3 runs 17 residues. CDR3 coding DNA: TGTGCCACCAGCAGAGACCCTATTTTTGCAACTAATGAAAAACTGCTTTTT. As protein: CATSRDPIFATNEKLLF.

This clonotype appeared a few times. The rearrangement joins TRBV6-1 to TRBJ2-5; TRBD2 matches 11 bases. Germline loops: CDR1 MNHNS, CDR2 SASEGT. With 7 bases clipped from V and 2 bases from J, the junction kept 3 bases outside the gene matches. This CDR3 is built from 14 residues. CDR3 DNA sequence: TGTGCCAGCAACCTAGCGGGAGGACAAGAGACCCAGTACTTC. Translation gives CASNLAGGQETQYF.

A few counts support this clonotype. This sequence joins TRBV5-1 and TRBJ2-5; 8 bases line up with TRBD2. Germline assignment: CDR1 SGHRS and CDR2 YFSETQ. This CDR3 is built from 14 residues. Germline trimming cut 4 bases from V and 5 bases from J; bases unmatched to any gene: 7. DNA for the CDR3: TGCGCCAGCAGCCCCTCGGGGGGGGCGGAGACCCAGTACTTC. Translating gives CASSPSGGAETQYF.

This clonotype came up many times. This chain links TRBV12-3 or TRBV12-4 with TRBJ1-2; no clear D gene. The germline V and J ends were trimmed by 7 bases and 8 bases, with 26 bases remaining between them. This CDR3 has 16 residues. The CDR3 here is CASNTTSDPRKRGYTF. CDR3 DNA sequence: TGTGCCAGCAATACGACTTCGGACCCCAGAAAGCGGGGCTACACCTTC.

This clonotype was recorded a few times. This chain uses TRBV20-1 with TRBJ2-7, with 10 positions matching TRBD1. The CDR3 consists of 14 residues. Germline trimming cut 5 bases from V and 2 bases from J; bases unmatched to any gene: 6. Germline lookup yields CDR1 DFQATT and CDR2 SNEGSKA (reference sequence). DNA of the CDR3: TGCAGTGCTGACAGGGGGCAGGGGACCTACGAGCAGTACTTC. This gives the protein CSADRGQGTYEQYF.

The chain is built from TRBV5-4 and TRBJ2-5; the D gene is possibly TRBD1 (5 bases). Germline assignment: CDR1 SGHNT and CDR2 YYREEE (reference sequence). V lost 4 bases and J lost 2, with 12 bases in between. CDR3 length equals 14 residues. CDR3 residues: CASSGALWQETQYF. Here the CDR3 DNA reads TGTGCCAGCAGCGGGGCGCTATGGCAAGAGACCCAGTACTTC.

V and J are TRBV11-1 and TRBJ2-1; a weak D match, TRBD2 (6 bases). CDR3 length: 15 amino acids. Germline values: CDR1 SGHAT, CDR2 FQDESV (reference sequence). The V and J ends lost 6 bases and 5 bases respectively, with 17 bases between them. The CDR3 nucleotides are TGTGCCAGCAGATGGGGGAGGCTAAACAACAATGAGCAGTTCTTC. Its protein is CASRWGRLNNNEQFF.

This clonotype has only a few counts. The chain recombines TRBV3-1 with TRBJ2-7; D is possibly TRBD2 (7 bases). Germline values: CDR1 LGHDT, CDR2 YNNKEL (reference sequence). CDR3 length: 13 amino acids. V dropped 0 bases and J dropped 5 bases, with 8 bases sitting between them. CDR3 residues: CASSQEGGHEQYF. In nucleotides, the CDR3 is TGTGCCAGCAGCCAAGAGGGGGGGCACGAGCAGTACTTC.

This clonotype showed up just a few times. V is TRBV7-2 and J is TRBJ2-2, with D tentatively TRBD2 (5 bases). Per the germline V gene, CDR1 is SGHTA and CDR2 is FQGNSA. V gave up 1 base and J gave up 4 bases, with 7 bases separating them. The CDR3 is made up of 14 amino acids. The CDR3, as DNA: TGTGCCAGCAGCTTAGAAGCGGCCACCGGGGAGCTGTTTTTT. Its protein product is CASSLEAATGELFF.

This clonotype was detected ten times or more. CDR3 DNA: TGTGCCAGCAGTTGGACATCGACGGGAGCTTTCTTT. Translating it yields CASSWTSTGAFF. This sequence joins TRBV12-3 or TRBV12-4 and TRBJ1-1; TRBD1 is a possible D gene (5 bases). V was clipped by 4 bases and J by 10 bases, with 13 bases between them. This CDR3 spans 12 amino acids.

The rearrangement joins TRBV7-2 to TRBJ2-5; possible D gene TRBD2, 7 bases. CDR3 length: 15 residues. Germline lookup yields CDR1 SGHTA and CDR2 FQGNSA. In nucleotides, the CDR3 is TGTGCGGGGAATGACGAGGGGGGGGGGCATGAGACCCAGTACTTC. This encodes CAGNDEGGGHETQYF.

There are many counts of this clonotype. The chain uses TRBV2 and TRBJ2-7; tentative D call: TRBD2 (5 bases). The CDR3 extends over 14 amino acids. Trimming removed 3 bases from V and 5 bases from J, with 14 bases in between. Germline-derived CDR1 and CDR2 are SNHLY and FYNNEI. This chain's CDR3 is CASSDRDQWDEQYF. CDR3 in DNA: TGTGCCAGCAGTGATCGGGATCAGTGGGACGAGCAGTACTTC.

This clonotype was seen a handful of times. The CDR3, as DNA: TGTGCCAGCACCCCCGCGGTCACGGGACTAGCGGGATTGGATGAGCAGTTCTTC. Its translation is CASTPAVTGLAGLDEQFF. The chain carries TRBV12-3 or TRBV12-4 and TRBJ2-1; TRBD2 matches at 13 bases. The CDR3 contains 18 residues. V lost 7 bases to trimming and J lost 8 bases; unmatched junction nucleotides: 17.

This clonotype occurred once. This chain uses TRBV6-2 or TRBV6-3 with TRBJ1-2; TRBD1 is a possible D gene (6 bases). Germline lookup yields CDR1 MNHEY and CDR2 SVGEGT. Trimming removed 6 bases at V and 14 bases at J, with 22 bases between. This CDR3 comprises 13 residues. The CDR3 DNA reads TGTGCCAGCAGACCCCCCGGACAGTTAGAGGGTACCTTC. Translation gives CASRPPGQLEGTF.

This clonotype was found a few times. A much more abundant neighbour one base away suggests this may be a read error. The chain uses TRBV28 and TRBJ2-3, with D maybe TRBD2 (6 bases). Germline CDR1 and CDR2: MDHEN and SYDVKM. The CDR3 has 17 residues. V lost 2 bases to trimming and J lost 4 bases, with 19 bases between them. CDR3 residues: CASSLPRMGGQADTQYF. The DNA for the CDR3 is TGTGCCAGCAGTTTACCCCGGATGGGGGGTCAAGCAGATACGCAGTATTTT.

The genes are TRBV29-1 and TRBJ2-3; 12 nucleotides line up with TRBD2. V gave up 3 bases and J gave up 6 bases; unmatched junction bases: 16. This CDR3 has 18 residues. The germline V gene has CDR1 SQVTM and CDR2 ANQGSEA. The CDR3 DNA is TGCAGCGTTGATGGGGGAAGAGCGACTAGCGGGAGTTTCGATACGCAGTATTTT. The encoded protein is CSVDGGRATSGSFDTQYF.

The CDR3 loop reads CASRTGVWTGELFF. The CDR3 DNA reads TGTGCCAGTCGGACAGGGGTGTGGACCGGGGAGCTGTTTTTT. The chain recombines TRBV19 with TRBJ2-2, with 9 bases matching TRBD1. This CDR3 comprises 14 residues. Trimming took 8 bases from V and 5 from J; bases not matched to a gene: 6. Per the germline V gene, CDR1 is LNHDA and CDR2 is SQIVND (reference sequence).

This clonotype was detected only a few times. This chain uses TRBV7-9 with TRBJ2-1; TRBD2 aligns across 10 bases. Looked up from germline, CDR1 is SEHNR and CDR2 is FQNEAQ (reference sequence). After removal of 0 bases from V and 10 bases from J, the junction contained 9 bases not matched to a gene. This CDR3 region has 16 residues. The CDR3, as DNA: TGTGCCAGCAGCTTAGCTTGGCTAGCGGGAGTCAAGGAGCAGTTCTTC. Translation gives CASSLAWLAGVKEQFF.

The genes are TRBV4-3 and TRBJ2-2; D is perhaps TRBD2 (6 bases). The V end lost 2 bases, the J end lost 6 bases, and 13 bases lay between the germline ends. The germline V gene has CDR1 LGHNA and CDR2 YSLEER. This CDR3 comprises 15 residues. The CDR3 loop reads CASSQIAVQAGELFF. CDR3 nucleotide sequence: TGCGCCAGCAGCCAAATAGCGGTCCAGGCCGGGGAGCTGTTTTTT.

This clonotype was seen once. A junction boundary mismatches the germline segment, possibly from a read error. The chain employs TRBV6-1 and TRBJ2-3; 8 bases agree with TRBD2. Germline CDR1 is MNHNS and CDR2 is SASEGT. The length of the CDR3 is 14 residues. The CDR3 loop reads CTSTAGGSTDTQYF. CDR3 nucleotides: TGTACCAGCACCGCGGGGGGTAGCACAGATACGCAGTATTTT.

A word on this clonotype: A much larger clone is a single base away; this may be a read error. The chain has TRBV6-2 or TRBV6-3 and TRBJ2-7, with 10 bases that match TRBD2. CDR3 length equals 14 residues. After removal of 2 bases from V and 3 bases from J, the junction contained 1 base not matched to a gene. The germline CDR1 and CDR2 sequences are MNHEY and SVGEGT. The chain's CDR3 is CASSYASGSYEQYF. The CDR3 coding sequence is TGTGCCAGCAGTTACGCTAGCGGGAGCTACGAGCAGTACTTC.

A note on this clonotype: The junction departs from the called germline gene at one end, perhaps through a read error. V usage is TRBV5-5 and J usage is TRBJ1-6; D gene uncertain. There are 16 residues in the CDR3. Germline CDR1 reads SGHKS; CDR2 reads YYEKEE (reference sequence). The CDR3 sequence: CVSTPGVPSYNSPLHF. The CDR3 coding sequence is TGTGTCAGCACTCCCGGGGTCCCCTCCTATAATTCACCCCTCCACTTT.

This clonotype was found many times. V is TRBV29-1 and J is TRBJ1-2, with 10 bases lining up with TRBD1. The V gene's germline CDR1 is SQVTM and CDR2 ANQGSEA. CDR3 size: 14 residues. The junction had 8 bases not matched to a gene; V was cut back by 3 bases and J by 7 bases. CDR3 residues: CSVDSTGGSGGYTF. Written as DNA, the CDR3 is TGCAGCGTTGATTCGACAGGGGGCAGTGGTGGCTACACCTTC.